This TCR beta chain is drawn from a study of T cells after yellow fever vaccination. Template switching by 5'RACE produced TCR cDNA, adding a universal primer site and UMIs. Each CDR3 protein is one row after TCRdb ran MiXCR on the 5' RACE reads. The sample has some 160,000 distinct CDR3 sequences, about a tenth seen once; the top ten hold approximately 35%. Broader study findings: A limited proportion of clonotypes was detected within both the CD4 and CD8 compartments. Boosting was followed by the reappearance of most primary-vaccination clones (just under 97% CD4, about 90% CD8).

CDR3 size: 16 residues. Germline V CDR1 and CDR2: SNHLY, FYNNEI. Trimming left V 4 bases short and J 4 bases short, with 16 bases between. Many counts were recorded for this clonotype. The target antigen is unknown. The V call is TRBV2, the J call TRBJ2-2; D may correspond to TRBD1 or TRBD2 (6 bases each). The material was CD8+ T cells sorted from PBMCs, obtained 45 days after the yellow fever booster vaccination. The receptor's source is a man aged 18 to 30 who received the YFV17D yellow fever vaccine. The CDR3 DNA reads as TGTGCCAGCAGTGTCACACTAGGGGGGAGCACCGGGGAGCTGTTTTTT. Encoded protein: CASSVTLGGSTGELFF.